The rows below give T cell receptor beta chains drawn from one sample of a study of blood T cell repertoires in COVID-19. TCRdb keeps only in-frame clones here, not all; method: immunoSEQ multiplex PCR. In the table there are approximately 350,000 clones, about four fifths of which are singletons. Sequencing was carried out using peripheral blood. The receptor source for this set is a man aged 30 to 39 with active or convalescent COVID-19. Both conserved end residues are part of each CDR3. The order of the fields is clone size, J gene, D gene, V gene, CDR3 DNA, CDR3 protein. The D gene is left open where the match is weak. Expanded clones get a size class; other rows say once, few or many, or leave the size out.

abundance: -; j_gene: TRBJ2-7; d_gene: -; v_gene: TRBV10-3; CDR3nt: TGTGCCGTCCTCACTTCCTTGGAGGGGTTCGAGCAGTACTTC; CDR3aa: CAVLTSLEGFEQYF
abundance: -; j_gene: TRBJ2-3; d_gene: -; v_gene: TRBV7-9; CDR3nt: TGTGCCAGCAGCCGAAGCCGGTTAGAGCATACAGATACGCAGTATTTT; CDR3aa: CASSRSRLEHTDTQYF
abundance: -; j_gene: TRBJ2-2; d_gene: TRBD2; v_gene: TRBV30; CDR3nt: TGTGCCTGGAGTACGGCGCGGGGGGGAAGCGGGGAGCTGTTTTTT; CDR3aa: CAWSTARGGSGELFF
abundance: -; j_gene: TRBJ2-1; d_gene: -; v_gene: TRBV12-2; CDR3nt: TGTGCAAGTCGCCTCGGCAATGAGCAGTTCTTC; CDR3aa: CASRLGNEQFF
abundance: -; j_gene: TRBJ2-7; d_gene: TRBD1; v_gene: TRBV15; CDR3nt: TGTGCCACCAGCCCCCGAACAGGGGAGACTTCCTACGAGCAGTACTTC; CDR3aa: CATSPRTGETSYEQYF
abundance: -; j_gene: TRBJ1-4; d_gene: -; v_gene: TRBV4-1; CDR3nt: TGCGCCAGCAGCCCACGGACGGGGGGACTTTTT; CDR3aa: CASSPRTGGLF
abundance: once; j_gene: TRBJ1-2; d_gene: -; v_gene: TRBV29-1; CDR3nt: TGCAGCGTTGAAGACAGGGTCTATGGCTACACCTTC; CDR3aa: CSVEDRVYGYTF
abundance: -; j_gene: TRBJ1-6; d_gene: -; v_gene: TRBV4-3; CDR3nt: TGCGCCAGCAGCCAGGGAGGGATACCACCCCTCCACTTT; CDR3aa: CASSQGGIPPLHF
abundance: -; j_gene: TRBJ2-1; d_gene: TRBD2; v_gene: TRBV7-2; CDR3nt: TGTGCCAGCAGCCCCGCTAGCGGGGGGGTCGGGGATGAGCAGTTCTTC; CDR3aa: CASSPASGGVGDEQFF
abundance: -; j_gene: TRBJ1-1; d_gene: -; v_gene: TRBV9; CDR3nt: TGTGCCAGCAGCGTAGCCGGCAGGGGTGCAGAAGCTTTCTTT; CDR3aa: CASSVAGRGAEAFF
abundance: few; j_gene: TRBJ2-3; d_gene: TRBD1; v_gene: TRBV6-5; CDR3nt: TGTGCCAGCAGTTACTCGACAGGGGGCGCAGATACGCAGTATTTT; CDR3aa: CASSYSTGGADTQYF
abundance: few; j_gene: TRBJ1-5; d_gene: -; v_gene: TRBV7-2; CDR3nt: TGTGCCAGCTCTTCGGGGGGACGGAGCAATCAGCCCCAGCATTTT; CDR3aa: CASSSGGRSNQPQHF
abundance: -; j_gene: TRBJ1-1; d_gene: -; v_gene: TRBV5-1; CDR3nt: TGCGCCAGCAGCTTGGAGGCAGGGCGTTCCACTGAAGCTTTCTTT; CDR3aa: CASSLEAGRSTEAFF
abundance: -; j_gene: TRBJ1-1; d_gene: -; v_gene: TRBV15; CDR3nt: TGTGCCACCAGCAGCAGATCCAACACTGAAGCTTTCTTT; CDR3aa: CATSSRSNTEAFF
abundance: -; j_gene: TRBJ1-2; d_gene: TRBD1; v_gene: TRBV4-2; CDR3nt: TGTGCCAGCAGCCGGCTACAGGGGGACTATGGCTACACCTTC; CDR3aa: CASSRLQGDYGYTF
abundance: -; j_gene: TRBJ2-5; d_gene: TRBD2; v_gene: TRBV5-1; CDR3nt: TGCGCCAGCAGCTTGAATGTAGCGGGGGGTCAAGAGACCCAGTACTTC; CDR3aa: CASSLNVAGGQETQYF
abundance: -; j_gene: TRBJ2-2; d_gene: -; v_gene: TRBV11-1; CDR3nt: TGTGCCAGCAGCTACTGGGGGGTCGGCACCGGGGAGCTGTTTTTT; CDR3aa: CASSYWGVGTGELFF
abundance: -; j_gene: TRBJ1-6; d_gene: -; v_gene: TRBV30; CDR3nt: TGTGCCTGGAGTGTAGCTACTAATTCACCCCTCCACTTT; CDR3aa: CAWSVATNSPLHF
abundance: -; j_gene: TRBJ2-7; d_gene: TRBD2; v_gene: TRBV6-6; CDR3nt: TGTGCCAGCAGTTTCGAATCTAGCGGGGGGACCTACGAGCAGTACTTC; CDR3aa: CASSFESSGGTYEQYF
abundance: -; j_gene: TRBJ2-6; d_gene: -; v_gene: TRBV4-3; CDR3nt: TGCGCCAGCAGCCCTTTAGCCTCTGGGGCCAACGTCCTGACTTTC; CDR3aa: CASSPLASGANVLTF
abundance: -; j_gene: TRBJ1-5; d_gene: -; v_gene: TRBV6-6; CDR3nt: TGTGCCAGCAGTTACTCGGAGATGAGCAATCAGCCCCAGCATTTT; CDR3aa: CASSYSEMSNQPQHF
abundance: -; j_gene: TRBJ1-5; d_gene: -; v_gene: TRBV7-3; CDR3nt: TGTGCCAGCAGCCCCGGGAGCAATCAGCCCCAGCATTTT; CDR3aa: CASSPGSNQPQHF
abundance: -; j_gene: TRBJ1-1; d_gene: -; v_gene: TRBV5-4; CDR3nt: TGTGCCAGCAGCTTGGTGTCCGAGCCTAGTGAAGCTTTCTTT; CDR3aa: CASSLVSEPSEAFF
abundance: -; j_gene: TRBJ2-5; d_gene: TRBD2; v_gene: TRBV2; CDR3nt: TGTGCCAGCAGCGGGACTAGCGGGAGCCAAGAGACCCAGTACTTC; CDR3aa: CASSGTSGSQETQYF
abundance: -; j_gene: TRBJ2-3; d_gene: TRBD1; v_gene: TRBV28; CDR3nt: TGTGCCAGCAGTCTGGACAGGGGTACAGATACGCAGTATTTT; CDR3aa: CASSLDRGTDTQYF
abundance: -; j_gene: TRBJ2-7; d_gene: TRBD1; v_gene: TRBV25-1; CDR3nt: TGTGCCAGCAGTGAAAAAGGACAGGGGGCTGGCGAGCAGTACTTC; CDR3aa: CASSEKGQGAGEQYF
abundance: -; j_gene: TRBJ2-7; d_gene: TRBD1; v_gene: TRBV6-4; CDR3nt: TGTGCCAGCAGTGACCCGTCGACAGGGGGCTACGAGCAGTACTTC; CDR3aa: CASSDPSTGGYEQYF
abundance: -; j_gene: TRBJ2-3; d_gene: -; v_gene: TRBV25-1; CDR3nt: TGTGCCAGCAGTGAAAGCCGCGGGGATAGCACAGATACGCAGTATTTT; CDR3aa: CASSESRGDSTDTQYF
abundance: once; j_gene: TRBJ1-2; d_gene: TRBD1; v_gene: TRBV13; CDR3nt: TGTGCCAGCAGACGGGCCGGGACAGGGGGTGTTAACTATGGCTACACCTTC; CDR3aa: CASRRAGTGGVNYGYTF
abundance: -; j_gene: TRBJ2-7; d_gene: TRBD1; v_gene: TRBV11-3; CDR3nt: TGTGCCAGCAGCTTAGGGGCAGGGGGTGGATACGAGCAGTACTTC; CDR3aa: CASSLGAGGGYEQYF
abundance: -; j_gene: TRBJ2-5; d_gene: TRBD2; v_gene: TRBV30; CDR3nt: TGTGCCTGGATGGAGGGAGGGCTTCGGGAGACCCAGTACTTC; CDR3aa: CAWMEGGLRETQYF
abundance: -; j_gene: TRBJ2-5; d_gene: -; v_gene: TRBV19; CDR3nt: TGTGCCAGTAGTAGCGTCCGAGAGACCCAGTACTTC; CDR3aa: CASSSVRETQYF
abundance: -; j_gene: TRBJ2-1; d_gene: -; v_gene: TRBV4-1; CDR3nt: TGCGCCAGCAGCGGGGGACAAGCCTCCTTTGGTGAGCAGTTCTTC; CDR3aa: CASSGGQASFGEQFF
abundance: -; j_gene: TRBJ2-7; d_gene: TRBD1; v_gene: TRBV6-5; CDR3nt: TGTGCCAGCCTTATTGGACAGGGGGGATCCTACGAGCAGTACTTC; CDR3aa: CASLIGQGGSYEQYF
abundance: -; j_gene: TRBJ2-1; d_gene: TRBD2; v_gene: TRBV27; CDR3nt: TGTGCCAGCAGGTCCGGGACTAGCGGATACTTTAGCTCCTACAATGAGCAGTTCTTC; CDR3aa: CASRSGTSGYFSSYNEQFF
abundance: once; j_gene: TRBJ2-3; d_gene: TRBD2; v_gene: TRBV7-2; CDR3nt: TGTGCCAGCAGACTAGCGGGAGCTACAGATACGCAGTATTTT; CDR3aa: CASRLAGATDTQYF
abundance: -; j_gene: TRBJ2-1; d_gene: TRBD2; v_gene: TRBV5-1; CDR3nt: TGCGCCAGCAGCTTACTGCGGGAGGCTAATGAGCAGTTCTTC; CDR3aa: CASSLLREANEQFF
abundance: -; j_gene: TRBJ2-2; d_gene: TRBD2; v_gene: TRBV2; CDR3nt: TGTGCCAGCAGTGCTGCGGGGGGGCGCGGGGAGCTGTTTTTT; CDR3aa: CASSAAGGRGELFF
abundance: -; j_gene: TRBJ1-5; d_gene: -; v_gene: TRBV19; CDR3nt: TGTGCCAGTAGTATGGAGGGGTACGCCAATCAGCCCCAGCATTTT; CDR3aa: CASSMEGYANQPQHF
abundance: -; j_gene: TRBJ1-2; d_gene: TRBD1; v_gene: TRBV27; CDR3nt: TGTGCCAGCAGTTCCACAGGGGACGGTGGCTACACCTTC; CDR3aa: CASSSTGDGGYTF
abundance: once; j_gene: TRBJ2-7; d_gene: -; v_gene: TRBV6-1; CDR3nt: TGTGCCAGCAGTGAATCTTACGAGCAGTACTTC; CDR3aa: CASSESYEQYF
abundance: few; j_gene: TRBJ2-7; d_gene: -; v_gene: TRBV14; CDR3nt: TGTGCCAGCAGTCCTCGGCGGCGGGAAACCTACGAGCAGTACTTC; CDR3aa: CASSPRRRETYEQYF
abundance: -; j_gene: TRBJ1-1; d_gene: -; v_gene: TRBV6-1; CDR3nt: TGTGCCAGCAGTGAGGCGATCTTCCGGGGGTCCAACACTGAAGCTTTCTTT; CDR3aa: CASSEAIFRGSNTEAFF
abundance: -; j_gene: TRBJ2-3; d_gene: TRBD2; v_gene: TRBV4-1; CDR3nt: TGCGCCAGCAGCTTCATAGCGGGGGGGAGGGATACGCAGTATTTT; CDR3aa: CASSFIAGGRDTQYF
abundance: -; j_gene: TRBJ2-5; d_gene: TRBD2; v_gene: TRBV24-1; CDR3nt: TGTGCCACCAGTGATTTGGGGGCCGCGGTAGCGGGAACCGAGACCCAGTACTTC; CDR3aa: CATSDLGAAVAGTETQYF
abundance: -; j_gene: TRBJ2-7; d_gene: TRBD1; v_gene: TRBV5-6; CDR3nt: TGTGCCAGCAGCTTTCCCCTCCGACAGGGATTTGCCTACGAGCAGTACTTC; CDR3aa: CASSFPLRQGFAYEQYF
abundance: -; j_gene: TRBJ2-3; d_gene: -; v_gene: TRBV19; CDR3nt: TGTGCCAGTAGTATAGAGGGGACTTACTCCACAGATACGCAGTATTTT; CDR3aa: CASSIEGTYSTDTQYF
abundance: few; j_gene: TRBJ1-1; d_gene: TRBD1; v_gene: TRBV10-3; CDR3nt: TGTGCCATCAGTCCACAGGGGGTGAACACTGAAGCTTTCTTT; CDR3aa: CAISPQGVNTEAFF
abundance: -; j_gene: TRBJ1-1; d_gene: TRBD1; v_gene: TRBV7-2; CDR3nt: TGTGCCAGCAGCCAACTCGACAGGGCGCGGGGCACTGAAGCTTTCTTT; CDR3aa: CASSQLDRARGTEAFF
abundance: once; j_gene: TRBJ1-5; d_gene: -; v_gene: TRBV5-1; CDR3nt: TGCGCCAGCAGCTTAATGGTGGGGCCCAATCAGCCCCAGCATTTT; CDR3aa: CASSLMVGPNQPQHF
abundance: once; j_gene: TRBJ2-7; d_gene: TRBD2; v_gene: TRBV5-1; CDR3nt: TGCGCCAGCAGCAAAACTAGCGGGGGAACCTACGAGCAGTACTTC; CDR3aa: CASSKTSGGTYEQYF
abundance: -; j_gene: TRBJ2-6; d_gene: -; v_gene: TRBV5-6; CDR3nt: TGTGCCAGCAGCCCCCGTAGCTCTGGGGCCAACGTCCTGACTTTC; CDR3aa: CASSPRSSGANVLTF